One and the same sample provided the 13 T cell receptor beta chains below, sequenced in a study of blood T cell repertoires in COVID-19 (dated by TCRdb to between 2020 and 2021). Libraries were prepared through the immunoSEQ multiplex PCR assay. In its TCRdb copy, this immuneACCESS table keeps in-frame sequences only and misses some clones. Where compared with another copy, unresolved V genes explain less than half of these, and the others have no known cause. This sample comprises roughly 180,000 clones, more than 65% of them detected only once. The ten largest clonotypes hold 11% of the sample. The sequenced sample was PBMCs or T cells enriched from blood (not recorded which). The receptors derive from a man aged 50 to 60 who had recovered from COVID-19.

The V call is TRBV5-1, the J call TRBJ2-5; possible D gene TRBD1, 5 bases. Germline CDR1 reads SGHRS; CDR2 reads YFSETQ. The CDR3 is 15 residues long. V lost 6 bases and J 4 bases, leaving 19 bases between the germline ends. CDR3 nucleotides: TGCGCCAGCACCCTATCAACGGGTAGGGGAGAGACCCAGTACTTC. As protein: CASTLSTGRGETQYF.

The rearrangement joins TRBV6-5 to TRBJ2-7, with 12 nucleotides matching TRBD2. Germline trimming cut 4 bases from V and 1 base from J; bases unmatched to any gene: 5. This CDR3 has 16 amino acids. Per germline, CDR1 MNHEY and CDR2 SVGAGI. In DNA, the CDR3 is TGTGCCAGCAGTTCCGGACTAGCGGGGACTTCCTACGAGCAGTACTTC. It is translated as CASSSGLAGTSYEQYF.

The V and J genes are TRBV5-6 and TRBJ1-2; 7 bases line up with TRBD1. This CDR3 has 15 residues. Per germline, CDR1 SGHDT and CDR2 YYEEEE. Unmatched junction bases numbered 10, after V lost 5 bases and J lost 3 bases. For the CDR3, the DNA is TGTGCCAGCAGGGGGGACAGCTTTTCCGACTATGGCTACACCTTC. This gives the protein CASRGDSFSDYGYTF.

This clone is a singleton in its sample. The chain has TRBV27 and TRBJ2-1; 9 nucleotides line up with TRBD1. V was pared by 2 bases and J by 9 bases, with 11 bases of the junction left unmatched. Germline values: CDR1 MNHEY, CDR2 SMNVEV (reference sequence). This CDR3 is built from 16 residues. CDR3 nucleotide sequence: TGTGCCAGCAGTTTAATTTACAGGGGGCGAAGGGGTGAGCAGTTCTTC. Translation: CASSLIYRGRRGEQFF.

CDR3 residues: CASGSGGGSGNIQYF. The CDR3 DNA reads TGTGCCAGCGGCTCCGGGGGCGGGAGTGGCAACATTCAGTACTTC. V and J are TRBV9 and TRBJ2-4; a weak D match, TRBD2 (7 bases). Germline assignment: CDR1 SGDLS and CDR2 YYNGEE. CDR3 length: 15 residues. V dropped 7 bases and J dropped 7 bases, with 21 bases sitting between them.

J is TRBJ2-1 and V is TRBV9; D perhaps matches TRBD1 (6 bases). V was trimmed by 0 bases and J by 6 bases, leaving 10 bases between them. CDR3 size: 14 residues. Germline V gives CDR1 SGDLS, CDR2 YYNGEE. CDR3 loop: CASSVVGTLNEQFF. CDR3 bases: TGTGCCAGCAGCGTAGTCGGGACACTCAATGAGCAGTTCTTC.

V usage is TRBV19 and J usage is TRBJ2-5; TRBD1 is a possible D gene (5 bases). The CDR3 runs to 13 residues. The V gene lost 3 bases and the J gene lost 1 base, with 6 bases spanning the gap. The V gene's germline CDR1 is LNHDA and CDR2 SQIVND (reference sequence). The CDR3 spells CASSIDSQETQYF. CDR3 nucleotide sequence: TGTGCCAGTAGTATTGACAGCCAAGAGACCCAGTACTTC. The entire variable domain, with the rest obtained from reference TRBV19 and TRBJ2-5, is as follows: DGGITQSPKYLFRKEGQNVTLSCEQNLNHDAMYWYRQDPGQGLRLIYYSQIVNDFQKGDIAEGYSVSREKKESFPLTVTSAQKNPTAFYLCASSIDSQETQYFGPGTRLLVL.

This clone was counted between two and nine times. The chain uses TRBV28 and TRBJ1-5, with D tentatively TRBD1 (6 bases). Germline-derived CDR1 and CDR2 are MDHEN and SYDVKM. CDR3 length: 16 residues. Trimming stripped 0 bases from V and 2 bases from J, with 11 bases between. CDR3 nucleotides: TGTGCCAGCAGTTTATGGGGGGCGGTCGGCAATCAGCCCCAGCATTTT. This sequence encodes CASSLWGAVGNQPQHF.

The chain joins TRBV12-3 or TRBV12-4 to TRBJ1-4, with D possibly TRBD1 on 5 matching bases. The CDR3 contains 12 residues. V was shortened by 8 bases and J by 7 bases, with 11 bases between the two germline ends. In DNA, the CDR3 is TGTGCCAGCGCGTCGGGGGGTGAAAAACTGTTTTTT. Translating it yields CASASGGEKLFF.

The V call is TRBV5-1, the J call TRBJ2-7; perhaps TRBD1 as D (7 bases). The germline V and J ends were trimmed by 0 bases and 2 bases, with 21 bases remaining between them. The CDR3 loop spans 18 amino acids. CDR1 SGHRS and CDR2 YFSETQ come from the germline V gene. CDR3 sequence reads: CASSLEGSAGGTTYEQYF. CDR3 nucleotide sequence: TGCGCCAGCAGCTTGGAGGGTTCGGCAGGGGGGACCACCTACGAGCAGTACTTC.

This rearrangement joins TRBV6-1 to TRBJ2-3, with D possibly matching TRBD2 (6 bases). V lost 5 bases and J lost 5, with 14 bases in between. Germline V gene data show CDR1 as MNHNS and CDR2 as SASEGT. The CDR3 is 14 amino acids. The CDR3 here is CASSQTHGGDTQYF. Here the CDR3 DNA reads TGTGCCAGCAGTCAAACACACGGGGGAGATACGCAGTATTTT.

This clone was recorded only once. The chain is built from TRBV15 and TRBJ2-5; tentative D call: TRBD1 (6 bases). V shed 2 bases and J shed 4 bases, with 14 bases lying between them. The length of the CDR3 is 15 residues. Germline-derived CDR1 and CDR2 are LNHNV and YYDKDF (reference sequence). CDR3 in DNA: TGTGCCACCAGCAGACCTCTGGGGGCAGTAGAGACCCAGTACTTC. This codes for CATSRPLGAVETQYF.

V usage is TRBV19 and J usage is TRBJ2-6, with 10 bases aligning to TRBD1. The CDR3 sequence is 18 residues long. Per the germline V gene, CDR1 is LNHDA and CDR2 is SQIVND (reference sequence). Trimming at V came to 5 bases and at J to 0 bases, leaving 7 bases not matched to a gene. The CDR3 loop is CASSDPGQGFSGANVLTF. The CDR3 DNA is TGTGCCAGTAGTGACCCGGGACAGGGGTTCTCTGGGGCCAACGTCCTGACTTTC.